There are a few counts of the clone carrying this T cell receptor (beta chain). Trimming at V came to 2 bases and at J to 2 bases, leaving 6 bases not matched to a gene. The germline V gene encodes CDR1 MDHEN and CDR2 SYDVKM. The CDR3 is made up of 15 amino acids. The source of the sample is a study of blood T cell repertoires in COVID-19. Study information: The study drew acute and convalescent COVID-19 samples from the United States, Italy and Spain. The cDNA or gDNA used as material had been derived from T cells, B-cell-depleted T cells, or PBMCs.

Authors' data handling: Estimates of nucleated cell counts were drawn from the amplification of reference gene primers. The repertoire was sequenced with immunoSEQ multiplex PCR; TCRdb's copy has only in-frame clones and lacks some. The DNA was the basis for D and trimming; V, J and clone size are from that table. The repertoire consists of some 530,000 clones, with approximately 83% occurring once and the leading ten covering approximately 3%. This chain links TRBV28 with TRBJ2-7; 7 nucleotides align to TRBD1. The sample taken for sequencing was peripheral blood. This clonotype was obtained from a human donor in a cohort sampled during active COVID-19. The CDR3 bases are TGTGCCAGCAGTTTAAGAGCGCAGGGGGCCTACGAGCAGTACTTC. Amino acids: CASSLRAQGAYEQYF.